Listed below are T cell receptor beta chains from one sample, sequenced in a study of T cell responses to AZD1222 COVID-19 vaccine. Profiling relied on immunoSEQ multiplex PCR, and the TCRdb table lists in-frame clones only, not all of them. The sample holds about 140,000 clones, about 90% seen once. The starting material was peripheral blood, obtained on day 0 of AZD1222 vaccination. The receptor source for this set is an adult in good health. The CDR3 runs from the conserved cysteine through the conserved F or W. A D gene is named only where the DNA matches it firmly. Only part of the rows carry a size: once, few, many, or a class if the clone is expanded.

>TRBJ1-4|-|TRBD1|TRBV2
TGTGCCAGCAGTCCGGACAGGGGGTTTGAAAAACTGTTTTTT
CASSPDRGFEKLFF
>TRBJ2-7|-|TRBD2|TRBV5-1
TGCGCCAGCAGCTCGAATATTCTAGCGGGAGGGTACGAGCAGTACTTC
CASSSNILAGGYEQYF
>TRBJ2-3|-|-|TRBV29-1
TGCAGCGTTGAAGCGGGACACACAGATACGCAGTATTTT
CSVEAGHTDTQYF
>TRBJ2-5|-|-|TRBV10-1
TGCGCCAGCAGTGCCTCTAGGGATGGAGAGACCCAGTACTTC
CASSASRDGETQYF
>TRBJ1-1|-|TRBD1|TRBV2
TGTGCCAGCACCTGGGACAGGGTCTCTGAAGCTTTCTTT
CASTWDRVSEAFF
>TRBJ1-1|once|-|TRBV9
TGTGCCAGCGGCTACGCCCAGAACACTGAAGCTTTCTTT
CASGYAQNTEAFF
>TRBJ2-7|-|-|TRBV4-3
TGCGCCAGCAGCCAAGATCCAGGGGGAGGATCCTACGAGCAGTACTTC
CASSQDPGGGSYEQYF
>TRBJ1-5|-|-|TRBV5-5
TGTGCCAGCAGCTGGGCCTCGGGAAGGGACCTTAGCAATCAGCCCCAGCATTTT
CASSWASGRDLSNQPQHF
>TRBJ1-5|-|TRBD1|TRBV5-6
TGTGCCAGCAGCTTGACAGGGGGCATGAGTCAGCCCCAGCATTTT
CASSLTGGMSQPQHF
>TRBJ2-2|-|-|TRBV6-5
TGTGCCAGCAGCATAAACACCGGGGAGCTGTTTTTT
CASSINTGELFF
>TRBJ1-4|-|-|TRBV12-3/TRBV12-4
TGTGCCAGTGGCGACTGGGGAAACGAAAAACTGTTTTTT
CASGDWGNEKLFF
>TRBJ1-6|-|TRBD1|TRBV28
TGTGCCAGCAGTCCCTCGACAGGGCGTCTCAATTCACCCCTCCACTTT
CASSPSTGRLNSPLHF
>TRBJ1-1|-|-|TRBV7-2
TGTGCCAGCAGCGCTGGGAGATGGACTGAAGCTTTCTTT
CASSAGRWTEAFF
>TRBJ2-1|-|TRBD2|TRBV5-1
TGCGCCAGCAGCTTGGTGAGTAGCGGGATGACTTACAATGAGCAGTTCTTC
CASSLVSSGMTYNEQFF
>TRBJ2-3|-|-|TRBV4-2
TGTGCCAGCAGCCAAGTTGGGTTTTGGGAAGATACGCAGTATTTT
CASSQVGFWEDTQYF
>TRBJ2-3|-|-|TRBV6-5
TGTGCCAGCAGCCGCTCGACAGACCAGGATACGCAGTATTTT
CASSRSTDQDTQYF
>TRBJ1-2|-|-|TRBV29-1
TGCAGCGTTGGAACCAAGAACTATGGCTACACCTTC
CSVGTKNYGYTF
>TRBJ1-4|-|-|TRBV2
TGTGCCAGCAGGTCCTCCGGGACCCTAAATGAAAAACTGTTTTTT
CASRSSGTLNEKLFF
>TRBJ1-5|-|-|TRBV30
TGTGCCTGGAGTGAAATCTCAGGCAATCAGCCCCAGCATTTT
CAWSEISGNQPQHF
>TRBJ1-5|-|-|TRBV3-1/TRBV3-2
TGTGCCAGCAGCCAAGAATCGGGTCCAAATCAGCCCCAGCATTTT
CASSQESGPNQPQHF
>TRBJ1-1|-|TRBD1|TRBV3-1/TRBV3-2
TGTGCCAGCGGTAGACAGGGAGGGCCTGAAGCTTTCTTT
CASGRQGGPEAFF
>TRBJ2-1|-|-|TRBV6-2/TRBV6-3
TGTGCCAGCAGTTACGATGTCCAGAGGGAGCAGTTCTTC
CASSYDVQREQFF
>TRBJ2-3|-|TRBD2|TRBV20-1
TGCAGTGCTAGTGTTGGACTAGCGGGAGGTCGCACAGATACGCAGTATTTT
CSASVGLAGGRTDTQYF
>TRBJ1-1|once|-|TRBV11-2
TGTGCCAGCACCCCAGGCAGGGCGAACACTGAAGCTTTCTTT
CASTPGRANTEAFF
>TRBJ1-5|-|-|TRBV28
TGTGCCAGCAGGAAACAGCTAGGGGTGAGTCAGCCCCAGCATTTT
CASRKQLGVSQPQHF
>TRBJ1-6|-|TRBD1|TRBV5-1
TGCGCCAGCAGCGACGAAACCGGGACAGGGGAATCACCCCTCCACTTT
CASSDETGTGESPLHF
>TRBJ2-1|-|TRBD2|TRBV25-1
TGTGCCAGCACGGCCAGCGGGGCTACCTCCTACAATGAGCAGTTCTTC
CASTASGATSYNEQFF
>TRBJ2-1|-|-|TRBV19
TGTGCCAGTAGATTAGACAGGAGCTCCTACAATGAGCAGTTCTTC
CASRLDRSSYNEQFF
>TRBJ1-5|-|TRBD1|TRBV28
TGTGCCAGCAGCTCGCCAGGGGGCGGACAGCCCCAGCATTTT
CASSSPGGGQPQHF
>TRBJ2-5|-|-|TRBV10-3
TGTGCCATCAGTGTCCAAACAGGGCAGACCCAGTACTTC
CAISVQTGQTQYF
>TRBJ2-1|-|-|TRBV7-2
TGTGCCAGCAGCTTAATGGGGTTACTTGGGAACAATGAGCAGTTCTTC
CASSLMGLLGNNEQFF
>TRBJ2-7|-|TRBD2|TRBV27
TGTGCCAGCAGTTTATTGGGGGGGACTAGCATCTACGAGCAGTACTTC
CASSLLGGTSIYEQYF
>TRBJ2-1|-|-|TRBV24-1
TGTGCCACCAGTGTGGAGAAGTTTGGTGAGCAGTTCTTC
CATSVEKFGEQFF
>TRBJ2-7|-|TRBD2|TRBV25-1
TGTGCCAGCAGTGCTGGAGGGACTAGCGGGAGCTTCCCCTACGAGCAGTACTTC
CASSAGGTSGSFPYEQYF
>TRBJ2-3|-|TRBD2|TRBV14
TGTGCCAGCAGCCAAGATCATTTAAGGAGGGCGGGAGTGACAGATACGCAGTATTTT
CASSQDHLRRAGVTDTQYF
>TRBJ2-7|-|-|TRBV7-2
TGTGCCAGCAGCTTTCGCGCGGGATGGACTTACGAGCAGTACTTC
CASSFRAGWTYEQYF
>TRBJ1-2|-|-|TRBV4-3
TGCGCCAGCAGCCAAGAAAGTTGGGGGGCGGACTATGGCTACACCTTC
CASSQESWGADYGYTF